This is a list of T cell receptor beta chains from one sample in a study of OX40 agonist ivuxolimab in advanced cancers. Here immunoSEQ multiplex PCR was the method, and the copy in TCRdb shows in-frame clones only, minus some. The sample contains some 110,000 clones, 90% of which appear only once. The sequences come from CD4+ or CD8+ T cells sorted from blood, collected in a trial of the OX40 agonist ivuxolimab. The receptors were gathered from an adult with an advanced solid tumor such as melanoma, head and neck, liver or kidney cancer. Both conserved end residues are trimmed from each CDR3.

>TRBJ2-6|TRBV28
ASSSGTGLAGANVLT
>TRBJ1-4|TRBV19
ASSPNPGQLATNEKLF
>TRBJ2-2|TRBV19
ASRSGKTNTGELF
>TRBJ1-4|TRBV7-9
ASSPNGGNEKLF
>TRBJ2-7|TRBV6-6
ASSYSSDEQY
>TRBJ1-5|TRBV13
ASSLPGQGVYSNQPQH
>TRBJ2-2|TRBV25-1
ASSEVNTGELF
>TRBJ2-1|TRBV29-1
SSTGTEIYNEQF
>TRBJ1-1|TRBV28
ASREPGQGVAEAF
>TRBJ2-5|TRBV19
ASNRGETGETQY
>TRBJ1-6|TRBV6-5
ASSVGTANSPLH
>TRBJ1-3|TRBV9
ASSGGTVGNTIY
>TRBJ2-5|TRBV5-4
ASSLRGRETQY
>TRBJ1-1|TRBV5-4
ASSPGTGGRNTEAF
>TRBJ2-7|TRBV6-1
ASSLSTVSSYEQY
>TRBJ1-2|TRBV30
AWQLGLRGYT
>TRBJ2-1|TRBV7-9
ASSLAVSNEQF
>TRBJ2-3|TRBV11-3
ASSLTASGGATDTQY
>TRBJ1-2|TRBV7-2
ASSLVEFGYT
>TRBJ1-4|TRBV30
AWMDRVKEKLF
>TRBJ2-7|TRBV7-9
ASSGGGSSSYEQY
>TRBJ1-2|TRBV28
ASREGQGRGYT
>TRBJ1-6|TRBV5-1
ASSGGQGAQISPLH
>TRBJ1-2|TRBV28
ASSTPPGSGYT
>TRBJ2-1|TRBV7-6
ASSLGRDEQF
>TRBJ1-6|TRBV6-1
ASSETLRGSPLH